A selection of T cell receptor beta chains follows, all from one sample in a study of monozygotic twins with cystic fibrosis. The assay was immunoSEQ multiplex PCR, and TCRdb's table has in-frame clones only and misses some. The data show 8,500 to 14,000 clones, around 97% seen once. Material: blood. These receptors all come from a boy aged 5-17 years with cystic fibrosis. CDR3s include the opening cysteine and the closing phenylalanine or tryptophan. D genes are given only for firm matches. Clone size is not always given. Where it is, it says once, few, many or a class for expanded clones.

TRBV6-4	-	TRBD2	TRBJ2-1	TGTGCCAGCAGTGACAGGGCTAGCGGGGAACACAATGAGCAGTTCTTC	CASSDRASGEHNEQFF
TRBV27	few	TRBD1	TRBJ1-6	TGTGCCAGCAGTGACAGGGGACCCTATAATTCACCCCTCCACTTT	CASSDRGPYNSPLHF
TRBV5-5	-	-	TRBJ1-2	TGTGCCAGCAGCGCTTCCGGGACACTAAACTATGGCTACACCTTC	CASSASGTLNYGYTF
TRBV28	once	TRBD1	TRBJ1-5	TGTGCCAGCAGGGAATTCGGGACAGAGTATAGCAATCAGCCCCAGCATTTT	CASREFGTEYSNQPQHF
TRBV11-3	-	TRBD2	TRBJ2-1	TGTGCCAGCAGCCCTCCTGGGAGCGGGGTTGGTGAGCAGTTCTTC	CASSPPGSGVGEQFF
TRBV30	-	-	TRBJ2-3	TGTGCCTGGAGTGTAAGGCGGGTAGATACGCAGTATTTT	CAWSVRRVDTQYF
TRBV27	-	-	TRBJ2-5	TGTGCCAGCAGTTTTGGGGGAGAGACCCAGTACTTC	CASSFGGETQYF
TRBV9	large	-	TRBJ2-7	TGTGCCAGCAGTTGGGCTGATATCGGCGACGAGCAGTACTTC	CASSWADIGDEQYF
TRBV28	-	-	TRBJ1-2	TGTGCCAGCAGTATACCGGGGCAGTACATAAGCTACACCTTC	CASSIPGQYISYTF
TRBV2	-	-	TRBJ1-1	TGTGCCAGCAGCACCCTGGGAGGGTCCCTCACTGAAGCTTTCTTT	CASSTLGGSLTEAFF
TRBV5-1	-	-	TRBJ2-1	TGCGCCAGCAGCTCTTTGCGGGGCAATGAGCAGTTCTTC	CASSSLRGNEQFF